This TCR beta chain was identified during a study of blood T cell repertoires in COVID-19. Here immunoSEQ multiplex PCR was the method, and the copy in TCRdb shows in-frame clones only, minus some. The data contain 180,000 or so clones, 80% to 85% of them singletons. This clone was detected only once. V was clipped by 5 bases and J by 1 base; unmatched bases: 15. Germline V lookup: CDR1 SEHNR, CDR2 FQNEAQ (reference sequence). CDR3 length: 18 amino acids. Input material: PBMCs or T cells enriched from blood (not recorded which). The receptor's source is a woman aged 55 to 70 who had recovered from COVID-19. The chain uses TRBV7-9 and TRBJ2-5, with 8 bases lining up with TRBD1. The CDR3 loop is CASSRSPQDRARQETQYF. CDR3 nucleotide sequence: TGTGCCAGCAGCCGAAGCCCCCAGGACAGGGCCCGCCAAGAGACCCAGTACTTC.